Listed below are T cell receptor beta chains from one sample, sequenced in a study of shared clonotypes between healthy human individuals. Sequenced by immunoSEQ multiplex PCR; TCRdb stores in-frame clones only, minus some. The sample lists about 230,000 clones, 65% occurring once. The sample consisted of memory CD4+ T cells sorted from blood. Every receptor here comes from a young man in good health. CDR3s include the opening cysteine and the closing phenylalanine or tryptophan. D genes are given only for firm matches. The size of a clone is reported for some rows only, either as once, few or many, or as a class for expanded clones.

clone_size	v_call	j_call	d_call	cdr3_aa	cdr3_nt
-	TRBV5-1	TRBJ2-2	-	CASSTAGNTGELFF	TGCGCCAGCAGCACGGCCGGGAACACCGGGGAGCTGTTTTTT
-	TRBV15	TRBJ2-6	-	CATSTGGSGANVLTF	TGTGCCACCAGTACCGGGGGCTCTGGGGCCAACGTCCTGACTTTC
-	TRBV19	TRBJ2-7	-	CASATRDGVREQYF	TGTGCCAGTGCTACTCGGGACGGAGTAAGGGAGCAGTACTTC
-	TRBV7-2	TRBJ2-1	-	CASSLGASSYNEQFF	TGTGCCAGCAGCTTAGGGGCAAGCTCCTACAATGAGCAGTTCTTC
once	TRBV5-1	TRBJ2-4	TRBD1	CASSWDRAKNIQYF	TGCGCCAGCAGCTGGGACAGAGCCAAAAACATTCAGTACTTC
-	TRBV7-8	TRBJ2-1	-	CASDLGGGYNEQFF	TGTGCCAGCGACCTGGGGGGTGGGTACAATGAGCAGTTCTTC
-	TRBV21-1	TRBJ1-5	-	CASSLRPRFTVCQPQHF	TGTGCCAGCAGCTTACGGCCTAGGTTTACAGTTTGTCAGCCCCAGCATTTT
many	TRBV7-9	TRBJ1-2	TRBD1	CASSFTISGGDGYTF	TGTGCCAGCAGCTTCACTATATCAGGGGGCGATGGCTACACCTTC
-	TRBV6-5	TRBJ1-5	-	CASSSEGGFNQPQHF	TGTGCCAGCAGTAGCGAAGGAGGGTTCAATCAGCCCCAGCATTTT
-	TRBV18	TRBJ2-3	-	CASSPPDGTDTQYF	TGTGCCAGCTCACCACCGGATGGGACAGATACGCAGTATTTT
-	TRBV19	TRBJ1-5	TRBD1	CASSIMGQGQPQHF	TGTGCCAGTAGTATAATGGGACAGGGTCAGCCCCAGCATTTT
few	TRBV2	TRBJ2-2	TRBD1	CASSRDRGNTGELFF	TGTGCCAGCAGCCGGGACAGGGGTAACACCGGGGAGCTGTTTTTT
-	TRBV5-5	TRBJ2-3	-	CASSSLQDLGDTQYF	TGTGCCAGCAGCTCTTTACAGGACCTGGGAGATACGCAGTATTTT
-	TRBV9	TRBJ2-1	TRBD2	CASSVAGESSYNEQFF	TGTGCCAGCAGCGTGGCGGGAGAGTCCTCCTACAATGAGCAGTTCTTC
-	TRBV27	TRBJ2-1	TRBD1	CASSLSPTGVASFREQFF	TGTGCCAGCAGTTTAAGCCCGACAGGGGTTGCGTCGTTTAGGGAGCAGTTCTTC
-	TRBV29-1	TRBJ2-7	-	CSVRRGTSYEQYF	TGCAGCGTTCGTCGAGGGACCTCCTACGAGCAGTACTTC
-	TRBV27	TRBJ2-6	-	CASRRNPTGSGANVLTF	TGTGCCAGCAGACGTAACCCCACGGGCTCTGGGGCCAACGTCCTGACTTTC
-	TRBV4-1	TRBJ2-7	-	CASSQHYGMSQGSHEQYF	TGCGCCAGCAGCCAACATTACGGAATGTCGCAGGGGTCCCACGAGCAGTACTTC
-	TRBV4-2	TRBJ2-2	-	CASSQAGGGVAGELFF	TGTGCCAGCAGCCAAGCGGGTGGGGGAGTGGCCGGGGAGCTGTTTTTT
once	TRBV5-6	TRBJ1-2	-	CASIHPGQANYGYTF	TGTGCCAGCATCCATCCGGGACAAGCTAACTATGGCTACACCTTC
-	TRBV7-8	TRBJ2-5	-	CASSLAGVWTAQETQYF	TGTGCCAGCAGCTTAGCGGGTGTCTGGACAGCTCAAGAGACCCAGTACTTC
-	TRBV18	TRBJ2-5	-	CASSPLVWERKTQYF	TGTGCCAGCTCACCACTGGTGTGGGAGCGGAAGACCCAGTACTTC
-	TRBV6-1	TRBJ1-1	-	CASSLQQMNTEAFF	TGTGCCAGCAGTCTACAGCAAATGAACACTGAAGCTTTCTTT
once	TRBV5-1	TRBJ1-3	-	CASSLTGYSDSGNTIYF	TGCGCCAGCAGCTTGACAGGCTACTCTGACTCTGGAAACACCATATATTTT
-	TRBV10-3	TRBJ2-7	TRBD1	CAISPGTGPTEQYF	TGTGCCATCAGTCCCGGGACAGGCCCTACGGAGCAGTACTTC
-	TRBV5-1	TRBJ2-5	-	CASSLEPQGGGETQYF	TGCGCCAGCAGCTTGGAACCTCAGGGGGGGGGAGAGACCCAGTACTTC
-	TRBV29-1	TRBJ1-1	-	CSAQNTEAFF	TGCAGCGCACAGAACACTGAAGCTTTCTTT
-	TRBV5-1	TRBJ2-3	-	CASSLVSGADTDTQYF	TGCGCCAGCAGCTTGGTTTCAGGGGCAGACACAGATACGCAGTATTTT
-	TRBV6-1	TRBJ2-7	-	CASSERLEQYF	TGTGCCAGCAGTGAACGGCTCGAGCAGTACTTC
-	TRBV19	TRBJ1-2	-	CASSMQDGYGYTF	TGTGCCAGTAGTATGCAGGACGGCTATGGCTACACCTTC
-	TRBV4-2	TRBJ2-3	TRBD2	CASSHPAGGPEDTQYF	TGTGCCAGCAGCCACCCAGCGGGAGGGCCGGAAGATACGCAGTATTTT
-	TRBV14	TRBJ2-1	TRBD2	CASSELTSGRNEQFF	TGTGCCAGCAGCGAACTAACTAGCGGGCGGAATGAGCAGTTCTTC
few	TRBV7-2	TRBJ2-3	-	CASSPGRTDTQYF	TGTGCCAGCAGCCCCGGTAGGACAGATACGCAGTATTTT
many	TRBV28	TRBJ1-5	-	CASSLGGSNQPQHF	TGTGCCAGCAGCCTGGGGGGGAGCAATCAGCCCCAGCATTTT
-	TRBV5-6	TRBJ2-7	-	CASSLQAGVFYEQYF	TGTGCCAGCAGCTTGCAGGCAGGGGTTTTCTACGAGCAGTACTTC
-	TRBV6-1	TRBJ1-5	TRBD1	CASQGALNQPQHF	TGTGCCAGCCAGGGGGCCCTCAATCAGCCCCAGCATTTT
many	TRBV11-2	TRBJ1-3	-	CASSRVAGPAGNTIYF	TGTGCCAGCAGTAGGGTGGCAGGTCCGGCTGGAAACACCATATATTTT
few	TRBV4-2	TRBJ2-1	-	CASSPHGAGRYNEQFF	TGTGCCAGCAGCCCCCATGGGGCGGGAAGGTACAATGAGCAGTTCTTC
few	TRBV10-3	TRBJ2-7	TRBD1	CAISEPGTGGNEQYF	TGTGCCATCAGTGAGCCCGGGACAGGGGGGAACGAGCAGTACTTC
few	TRBV6-5	TRBJ2-1	TRBD2	CASSYGGRDEQFF	TGTGCCAGCAGTTACGGGGGGAGGGATGAGCAGTTCTTC
-	TRBV20-1	TRBJ2-5	-	CSARDTGTQYF	TGCAGTGCTAGAGATACGGGAACCCAGTACTTC
-	TRBV9	TRBJ2-7	TRBD2	CASSVGSAGGLYEQYF	TGTGCCAGCAGCGTCGGTTCGGCGGGAGGATTGTACGAGCAGTACTTC